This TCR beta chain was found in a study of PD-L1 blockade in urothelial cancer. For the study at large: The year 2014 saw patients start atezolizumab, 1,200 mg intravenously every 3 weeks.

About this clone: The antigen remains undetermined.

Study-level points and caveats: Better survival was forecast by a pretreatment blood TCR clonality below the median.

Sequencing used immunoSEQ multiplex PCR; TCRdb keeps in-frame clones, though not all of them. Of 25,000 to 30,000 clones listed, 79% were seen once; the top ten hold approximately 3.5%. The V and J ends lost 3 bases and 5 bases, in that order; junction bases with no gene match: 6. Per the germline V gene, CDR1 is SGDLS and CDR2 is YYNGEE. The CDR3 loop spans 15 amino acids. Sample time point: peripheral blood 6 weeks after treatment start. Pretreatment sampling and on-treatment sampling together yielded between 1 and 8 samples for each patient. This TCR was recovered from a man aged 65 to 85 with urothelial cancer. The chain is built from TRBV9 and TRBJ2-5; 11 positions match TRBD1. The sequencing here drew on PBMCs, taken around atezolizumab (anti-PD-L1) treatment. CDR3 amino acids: CASSGGQGAGETQYF. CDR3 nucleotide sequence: TGTGCCAGCAGCGGTGGACAGGGGGCGGGGGAGACCCAGTACTTC.